This T cell receptor beta chain was captured by sequencing in a study of blood T cell repertoires in COVID-19. This CDR3 spans 15 amino acids. Trimming left V 7 bases short and J 1 base short, with 16 bases between. The germline CDR1 and CDR2 sequences are MGHRA and YSYEKL. Sequencing was performed with immunoSEQ multiplex PCR; in TCRdb, only in-frame clones are kept and a portion is missing. The table includes 200,000 to 250,000 clones, roughly 84% detected once. This sequence was found in a middle-aged man with acute or convalescent COVID-19. The sequencing sample was made of peripheral blood. The V call is TRBV4-1, the J call TRBJ1-1, with D perhaps TRBD1 (5 bases). The CDR3 coding sequence is TGCGCCAGCACCCCAAGCGGGGCATCGAACACTGAAGCTTTCTTT. Encoded protein: CASTPSGASNTEAFF.